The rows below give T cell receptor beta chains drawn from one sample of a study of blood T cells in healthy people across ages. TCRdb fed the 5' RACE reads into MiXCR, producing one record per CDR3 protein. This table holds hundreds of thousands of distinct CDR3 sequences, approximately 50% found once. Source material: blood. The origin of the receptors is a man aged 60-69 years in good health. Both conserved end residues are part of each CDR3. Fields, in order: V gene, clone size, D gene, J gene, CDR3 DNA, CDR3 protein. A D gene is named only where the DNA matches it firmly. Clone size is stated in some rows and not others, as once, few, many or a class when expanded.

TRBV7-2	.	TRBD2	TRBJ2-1	TGTGCCAGCAGCTTGCGGGGGGCTAACAAGGAGCAGTTCTTC	CASSLRGANKEQFF
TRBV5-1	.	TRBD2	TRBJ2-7	TGCGCCAGCAGCTTACCGGGACTAGCGGGGGGATACAATGAGCAGTACTTC	CASSLPGLAGGYNEQYF
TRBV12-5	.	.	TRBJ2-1	TGTGCTAGTGGTTTGGTATTTGGGGCCCAGATATACAATGAGCAGTTCTTC	CASGLVFGAQIYNEQFF
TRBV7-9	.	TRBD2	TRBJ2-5	TGTGCCAGCAGGACTAGCCTAAACCAAGAGACCCAGTACTTC	CASRTSLNQETQYF
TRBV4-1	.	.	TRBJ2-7	TGCGCCAGCAGCCAACCCCCGAGGGGCTACGAGCAGTACTTC	CASSQPPRGYEQYF
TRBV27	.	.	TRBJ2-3	TGTGCCAGCAGTTTTCTCCAAACAGGAAGCGGCACAGATACGCAGTATTTT	CASSFLQTGSGTDTQYF
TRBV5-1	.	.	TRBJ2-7	TGCGCCAGCAGCCCGGAGGTCTCCTACGAGCAGTACTTC	CASSPEVSYEQYF
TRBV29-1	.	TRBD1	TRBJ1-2	TGCAGCGCCGTCAGGGACAGTAACTATGGCTACACCTTC	CSAVRDSNYGYTF
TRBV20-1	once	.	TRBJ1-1	TGCAGTGCACCCGGACTGTTGAACACTGAAGCTTTCTTT	CSAPGLLNTEAFF
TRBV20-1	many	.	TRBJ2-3	TGCAGTGCTACTGGAGGTGAGGGTACGCAGTATTTT	CSATGGEGTQYF
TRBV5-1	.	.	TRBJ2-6	TGCGCCAGCAACCCCGTCCCTGGGGCCAACGTCCTGACTTTC	CASNPVPGANVLTF
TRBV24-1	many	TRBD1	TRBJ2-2	TGTGCCACCAGTGACATGGGACAGGGGGTAACCGGGGAGCTGTTTTTT	CATSDMGQGVTGELFF
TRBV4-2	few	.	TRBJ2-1	TGTGCCAGCAGCTCTAGACAGACCATCTACAATGAGCAGTTCTTC	CASSSRQTIYNEQFF
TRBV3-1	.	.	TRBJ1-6	TGTGCCAGCAGCCAAGATCTCGTGACTTCACCCCTCCACTTT	CASSQDLVTSPLHF
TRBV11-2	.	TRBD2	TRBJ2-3	TGTGCCAGCAGCTTCCTAGCGGGGGGAAGTAGCACAGATACGCAGTATTTT	CASSFLAGGSSTDTQYF